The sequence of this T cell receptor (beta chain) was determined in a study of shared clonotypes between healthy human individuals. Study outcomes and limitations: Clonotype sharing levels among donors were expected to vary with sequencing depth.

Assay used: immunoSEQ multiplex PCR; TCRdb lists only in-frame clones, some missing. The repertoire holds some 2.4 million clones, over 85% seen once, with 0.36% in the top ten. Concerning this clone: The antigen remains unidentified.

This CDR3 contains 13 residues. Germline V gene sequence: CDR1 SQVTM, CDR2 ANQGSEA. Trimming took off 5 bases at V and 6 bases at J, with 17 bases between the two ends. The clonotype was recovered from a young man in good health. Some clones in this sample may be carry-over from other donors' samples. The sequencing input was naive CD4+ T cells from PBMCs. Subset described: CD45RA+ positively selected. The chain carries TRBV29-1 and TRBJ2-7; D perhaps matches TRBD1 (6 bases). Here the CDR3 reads CSVSLLTGSEQYF. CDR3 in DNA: TGCAGCGTTTCATTACTAACAGGGTCCGAGCAGTACTTC.